The 15 T cell receptor beta chains below come from one sample, sequenced in a study of blood T cell repertoires in COVID-19 (dated by TCRdb to about 2020). Libraries came from the immunoSEQ multiplex PCR assay. TCRdb stores this immuneACCESS table with in-frame sequences only. Part of the clones is absent; in the studies checked, under half of the shortfall reflects unresolved V genes, and no reason is known for the rest. Recorded for this sample are about 81,000 clones; approximately 82% of them occurred a single time. Around 7.2% of the sample goes to the ten largest clones. Sequencing was done on a sample of peripheral blood. The receptor source for this set is a human donor in a cohort sampled during active COVID-19.

The chain couples TRBV7-8 to TRBJ1-2; D possibly corresponds to TRBD1 (6 bases). Per germline, CDR1 SGHVS and CDR2 FQNEAQ. Trimming took 5 bases from V and 8 from J, leaving 12 bases between them. The CDR3 length is 12 residues. The CDR3 reads CASSKGTQGYTF. DNA of the CDR3: TGTGCCAGCAGCAAAGGGACACAGGGCTACACCTTC.

The chain is built from TRBV7-2 and TRBJ1-1; no reliable D call. In germline, CDR1 is SGHTA, CDR2 FQGNSA. V lost 1 base to trimming and J lost 0 bases, with 12 bases between them. The CDR3 has 16 residues. The CDR3 nucleotides are TGTGCCAGCAGCTTAGTTTACGCACCTATGAACACTGAAGCTTTCTTT. This gives the protein CASSLVYAPMNTEAFF.

J is TRBJ1-1 and V is TRBV4-1; no firm D call. CDR1 MGHRA and CDR2 YSYEKL come from the germline V gene. V was pared by 0 bases and J by 1 base, with 18 bases between. CDR3 length: 18 residues. CDR3: CASSQDAVRRPPNTEAFF. CDR3 bases: TGCGCCAGCAGCCAAGATGCGGTCCGTAGGCCCCCGAACACTGAAGCTTTCTTT.

This clone occurred a few times. The chain has TRBV9 and TRBJ1-1; the D gene is possibly TRBD1 (6 bases). V lost 2 bases to trimming and J lost 6 bases, with 11 bases between them. CDR3 length: 13 residues. Germline lookup yields CDR1 SGDLS and CDR2 YYNGEE. CDR3 DNA sequence: TGTGCCAGCAGCGTCCCGGGACAAGCTGAAGCTTTCTTT. Amino acids: CASSVPGQAEAFF. Complete variable domain (other parts from reference TRBV9 and TRBJ1-1): DSGVTQTPKHLITATGQRVTLRCSPRSGDLSVYWYQQSLDQGLQFLIQYYNGEERAKGNILERFSAQQFPDLHSELNLSSLELGDSALYFCASSVPGQAEAFFGQGTRLTVV.

The chain uses TRBV27 and TRBJ1-1; the D is unclear. The germline V gene has CDR1 MNHEY and CDR2 SMNVEV (reference sequence). V was shortened by 10 bases and J by 0 bases, with 12 bases between the two germline ends. This CDR3 is 13 amino acids long. The CDR3 here is CATGGKMNTEAFF. The CDR3, as DNA: TGTGCCACCGGCGGGAAGATGAACACTGAAGCTTTCTTT.

The V gene is TRBV19, the J gene TRBJ2-3, with 11 bases aligning to TRBD2. From germline, CDR1 is LNHDA and CDR2 SQIVND (reference sequence). This CDR3 is built from 17 residues. V was pared by 4 bases and J by 2 bases, with 8 bases of the junction left unmatched. This CDR3 is CASSTYVSGGATDTQYF. DNA of the CDR3: TGTGCCAGTAGTACCTACGTTAGCGGGGGGGCCACAGATACGCAGTATTTT.

This chain links TRBV6-5 with TRBJ2-7; TRBD1 matches 7 bases. V shed 1 base, J shed 6 bases, and the junction held 6 bases outside the gene matches. Germline-derived CDR1 and CDR2 are MNHEY and SVGAGI. The CDR3 sequence is 14 residues long. The CDR3 nucleotides are TGTGCCAGCAGTTACTGGGGCAGGGGGAGCGAGCAGTACTTC. Protein: CASSYWGRGSEQYF.

The chain combines TRBV18 with TRBJ1-1; D is perhaps TRBD1 (5 bases). This CDR3 has 14 residues. With 4 bases removed from V and 1 base from J, the gap between germline ends came to 10 bases. CDR1 and CDR2 from the germline V gene are KGHSH and LQKENI. The CDR3 sequence is CASSLQEGNTEAFF. The CDR3 DNA follows: TGTGCCAGCTCACTACAGGAAGGGAACACTGAAGCTTTCTTT.

The rearrangement links TRBV6-2 or TRBV6-3 to TRBJ2-7; 14 positions match TRBD2. Unmatched junction bases numbered 6, after V lost 6 bases and J lost 2 bases. There are 16 residues in the CDR3. CDR1 and CDR2 (germline): MNHEY, SVGEGT. The CDR3 DNA is TGTGCCAGCAGCCTGACTAGCGGGGGGGCGGCCTACGAGCAGTACTTC. Encoded protein: CASSLTSGGAAYEQYF.

The rearrangement uses TRBV5-1 and TRBJ2-7; D is possibly TRBD2 (6 bases). Trimming took 0 bases from V and 7 from J, leaving 14 bases between them. Germline values: CDR1 SGHRS, CDR2 YFSETQ. This CDR3 comprises 14 residues. The CDR3 region is CASSLAATAGEQYF. In DNA, the CDR3 is TGCGCCAGCAGCTTGGCGGCGACAGCGGGTGAGCAGTACTTC.

This chain connects TRBV5-1 to TRBJ1-1, with D unclear. V was clipped by 0 bases and J by 6 bases, with 9 bases between them. From germline, CDR1 is SGHRS and CDR2 YFSETQ. The CDR3 contains 13 residues. The CDR3 sequence: CASSLGSGPEAFF. The CDR3 coding sequence is TGCGCCAGCAGCTTGGGATCGGGTCCTGAAGCTTTCTTT.

This sequence joins TRBV19 and TRBJ2-7, with TRBD2 as a possible D gene (5 bases). Per the germline V gene, CDR1 is LNHDA and CDR2 is SQIVND (reference sequence). V shed 5 bases and J shed 2 bases, with 10 bases lying between them. The CDR3 has 13 amino acids. The DNA for the CDR3 is TGTGCCAGTAGTTCGGGGTGGGCCTACGAGCAGTACTTC. Translating gives CASSSGWAYEQYF.

The chain recombines TRBV6-2 or TRBV6-3 with TRBJ1-6; 9 bases map to TRBD1. The CDR3 is 19 amino acids. Losses at the gene ends were 2 bases for V and 0 bases for J; bases not matched to a gene: 8. The V gene's germline CDR1 is MNHEY and CDR2 SVGEGT. The DNA for the CDR3 is TGTGCCAGCAGTTACGAAACAGGGACAGGGAGCTCCTATAATTCACCCCTCCACTTT. Its translation is CASSYETGTGSSYNSPLHF.

The J gene is TRBJ2-2, the V gene TRBV2; D is perhaps TRBD2 (6 bases). This CDR3 has 13 amino acids. Germline CDR1 SNHLY, CDR2 FYNNEI. Trimming shortened V by 6 bases and J by 6 bases, and 11 bases separated the two germline ends. The CDR3 nucleotides read TGTGCCAGCAGCCTGGGGGGTCCCGGGGAGCTGTTTTTT. Translating gives CASSLGGPGELFF. The full variable domain, rest sourced from reference TRBV2 and TRBJ2-2, is EPEVTQTPSHQVTQMGQEVILRCVPISNHLYFYWYRQILGQKVEFLVSFYNNEISEKSEIFDDQFSVERPDGSNFTLKIRSTKLEDSAMYFCASSLGGPGELFFGEGSRLTVL.

The rearrangement uses TRBV24-1 and TRBJ2-1, with TRBD2 matching 7 bases. The CDR3 totals 15 residues. The V segment lost 4 bases and the J segment 5 bases; nucleotides outside the gene matches: 7. Germline V CDR1 and CDR2: KGHDR, SFDVKD. This chain's CDR3 is CATSDSGRGNNEQFF. DNA of the CDR3: TGTGCCACCAGTGACTCGGGGAGGGGCAACAATGAGCAGTTCTTC.